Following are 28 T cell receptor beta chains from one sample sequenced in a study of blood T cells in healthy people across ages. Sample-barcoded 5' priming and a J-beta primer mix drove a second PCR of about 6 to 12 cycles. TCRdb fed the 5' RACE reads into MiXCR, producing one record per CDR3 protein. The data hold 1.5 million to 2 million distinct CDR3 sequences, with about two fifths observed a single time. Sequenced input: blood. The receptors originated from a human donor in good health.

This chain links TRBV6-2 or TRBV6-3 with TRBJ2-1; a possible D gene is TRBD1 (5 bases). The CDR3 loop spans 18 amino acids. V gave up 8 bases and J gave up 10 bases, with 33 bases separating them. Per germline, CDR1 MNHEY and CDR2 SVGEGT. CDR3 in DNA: TGTGCCAGCGAGTTCGCAGCGAATAAAGAAGACCCCGCAGGGGAGCAGTTCTTC. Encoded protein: CASEFAANKEDPAGEQFF.

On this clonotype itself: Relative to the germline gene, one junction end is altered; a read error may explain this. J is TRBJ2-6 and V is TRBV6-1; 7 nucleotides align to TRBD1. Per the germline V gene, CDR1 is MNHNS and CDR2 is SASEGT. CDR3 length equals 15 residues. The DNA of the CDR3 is TGTGCCAGCAGGACAGGGCGGGCTGGGGCCAACGTCCGGACTTTC. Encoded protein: CASRTGRAGANVRTF.

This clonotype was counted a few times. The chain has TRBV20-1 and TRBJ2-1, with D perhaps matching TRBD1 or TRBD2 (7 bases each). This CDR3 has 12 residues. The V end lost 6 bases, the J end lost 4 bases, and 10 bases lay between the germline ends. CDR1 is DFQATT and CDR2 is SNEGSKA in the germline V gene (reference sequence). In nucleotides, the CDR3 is TGCAGTGCCCAGGGGGGGTACAATGAGCAGTTCTTC. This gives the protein CSAQGGYNEQFF.

The CDR3 is CASSSRLAGLYNEQFF. CDR3 coding DNA: TGTGCCAGCAGTTCTCGACTAGCGGGCCTCTACAATGAGCAGTTCTTC. The V and J genes are TRBV12-3 or TRBV12-4 and TRBJ2-1; 10 bases are a match to TRBD2. After removal of 4 bases from V and 3 bases from J, the junction contained 6 bases not matched to a gene. There are 16 residues in the CDR3.

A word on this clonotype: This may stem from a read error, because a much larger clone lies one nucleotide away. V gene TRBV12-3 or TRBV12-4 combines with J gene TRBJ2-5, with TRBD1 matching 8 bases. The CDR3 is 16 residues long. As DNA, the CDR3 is TGTGCCAGCAGTTTGAGGACAGGGTTTCGCCAAGAGACCCAGCACTTC. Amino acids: CASSLRTGFRQETQHF.

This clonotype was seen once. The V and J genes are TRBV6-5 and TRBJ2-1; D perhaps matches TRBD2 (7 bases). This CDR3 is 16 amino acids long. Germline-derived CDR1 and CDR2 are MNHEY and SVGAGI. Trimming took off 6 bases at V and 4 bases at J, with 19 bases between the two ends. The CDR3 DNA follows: TGTGCCAGCAGCTATCTAGGGGGGGGGTTTTACAATGAGCAGTTCTTC. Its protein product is CASSYLGGGFYNEQFF.

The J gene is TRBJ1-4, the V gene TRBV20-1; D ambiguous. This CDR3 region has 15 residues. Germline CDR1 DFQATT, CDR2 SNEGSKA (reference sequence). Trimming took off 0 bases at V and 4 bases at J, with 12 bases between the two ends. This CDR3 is CSARDMLHHNEKLFF. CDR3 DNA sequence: TGCAGTGCTAGAGATATGTTACACCATAATGAAAAACTGTTTTTT.

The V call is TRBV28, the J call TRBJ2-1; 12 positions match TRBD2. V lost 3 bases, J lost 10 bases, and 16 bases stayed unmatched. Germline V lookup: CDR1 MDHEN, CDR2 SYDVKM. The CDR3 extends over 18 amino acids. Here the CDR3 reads CASSFETSGGSSSYEQFF. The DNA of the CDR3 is TGTGCCAGCAGTTTCGAGACTAGCGGGGGTTCGAGCTCCTACGAGCAGTTCTTC. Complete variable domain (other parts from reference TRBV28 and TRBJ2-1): DVKVTQSSRYLVKRTGEKVFLECVQDMDHENMFWYRQDPGLGLRLIYFSYDVKMKEKGDIPEGYSVSREKKERFSLILESASTNQTSMYLCASSFETSGGSSSYEQFFGPGTRLTVL.

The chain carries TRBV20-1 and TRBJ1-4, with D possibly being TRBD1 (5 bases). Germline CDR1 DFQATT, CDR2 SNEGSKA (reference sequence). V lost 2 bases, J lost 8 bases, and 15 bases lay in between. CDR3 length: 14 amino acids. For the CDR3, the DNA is TGCAGTGCTAGACCGGGACGGACTACAGAAAAACTGTTTTTT. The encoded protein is CSARPGRTTEKLFF.

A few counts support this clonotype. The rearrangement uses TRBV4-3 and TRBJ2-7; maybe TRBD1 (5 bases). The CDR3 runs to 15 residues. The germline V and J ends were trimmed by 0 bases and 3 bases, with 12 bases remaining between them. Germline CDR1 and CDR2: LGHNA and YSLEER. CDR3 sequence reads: CASSQEGPGFYEQYF. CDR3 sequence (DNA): TGCGCCAGCAGCCAAGAGGGGCCAGGCTTCTACGAGCAGTACTTC.

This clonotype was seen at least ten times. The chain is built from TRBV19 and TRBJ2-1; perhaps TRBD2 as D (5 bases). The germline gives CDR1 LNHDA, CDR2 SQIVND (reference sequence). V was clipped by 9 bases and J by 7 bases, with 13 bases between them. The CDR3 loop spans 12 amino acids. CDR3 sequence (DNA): TGTGCCAGCAGCATAGGCGGGAATGAGCAGTTCTTC. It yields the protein CASSIGGNEQFF.

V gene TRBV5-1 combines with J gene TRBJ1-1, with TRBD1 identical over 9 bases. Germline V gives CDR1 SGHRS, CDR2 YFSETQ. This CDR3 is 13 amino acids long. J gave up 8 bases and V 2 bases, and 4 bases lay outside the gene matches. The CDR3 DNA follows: TGCGCCAGCAGCTTACACACAGGGGGCGAAGCTTTCTTT. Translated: CASSLHTGGEAFF.

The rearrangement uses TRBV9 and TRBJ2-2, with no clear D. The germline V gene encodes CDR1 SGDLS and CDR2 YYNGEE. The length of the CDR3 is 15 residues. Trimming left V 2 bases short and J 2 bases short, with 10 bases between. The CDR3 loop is CASSVRILNTGELFF. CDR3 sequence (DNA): TGTGCCAGCAGCGTCCGAATACTAAACACCGGGGAGCTGTTTTTT.

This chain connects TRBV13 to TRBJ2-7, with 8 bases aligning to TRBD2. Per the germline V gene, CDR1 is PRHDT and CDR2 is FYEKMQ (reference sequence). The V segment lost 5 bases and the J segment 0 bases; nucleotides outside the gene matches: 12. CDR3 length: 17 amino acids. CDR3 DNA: TGTGCCAGCAGCGGAAGTCCGGGACTAGTGAGCTCCTACGAGCAGTACTTC. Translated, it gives CASSGSPGLVSSYEQYF.

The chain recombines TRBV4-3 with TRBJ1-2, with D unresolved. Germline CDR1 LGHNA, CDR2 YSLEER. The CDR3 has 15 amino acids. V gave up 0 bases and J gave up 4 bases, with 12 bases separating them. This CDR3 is CASSQEIDAFYGYTF. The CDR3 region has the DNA TGCGCCAGCAGCCAAGAGATTGACGCCTTCTATGGCTACACCTTC.

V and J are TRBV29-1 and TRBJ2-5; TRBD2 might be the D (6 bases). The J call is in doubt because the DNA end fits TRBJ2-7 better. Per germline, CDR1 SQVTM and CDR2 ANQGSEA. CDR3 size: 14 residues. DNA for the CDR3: TGCAGCGTTGTATTATCGGGGGTCAGAGACGAGCAGTACTTC. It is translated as CSVVLSGVRDEQYF.

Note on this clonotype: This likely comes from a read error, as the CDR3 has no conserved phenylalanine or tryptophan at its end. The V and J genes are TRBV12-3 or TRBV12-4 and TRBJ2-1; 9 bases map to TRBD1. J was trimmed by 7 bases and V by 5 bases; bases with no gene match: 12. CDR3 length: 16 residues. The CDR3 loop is CASSLIHRGQRNEQFL. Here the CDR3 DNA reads TGTGCCAGCAGTCTCATCCACAGGGGGCAAAGGAATGAGCAGTTCTTG.

CDR3 protein: CASSRINRGRGTDTQYF. The CDR3, as DNA: TGTGCCAGCAGCCGGATAAACAGGGGGCGCGGGACAGATACGCAGTATTTT. V is TRBV12-3 or TRBV12-4 and J is TRBJ2-3, with TRBD1 identical over 9 bases. The CDR3 is 17 residues long. Trimming removed 6 bases from V and 3 bases from J; junction bases left unmatched: 13.

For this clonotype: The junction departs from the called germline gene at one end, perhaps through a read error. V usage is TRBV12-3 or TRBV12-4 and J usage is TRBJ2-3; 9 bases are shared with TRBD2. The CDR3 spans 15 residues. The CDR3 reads CASSPRLAVADAQYF. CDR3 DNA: TGTGCCAGCAGTCCCCGACTAGCGGTGGCAGATGCGCAGTATTTT.

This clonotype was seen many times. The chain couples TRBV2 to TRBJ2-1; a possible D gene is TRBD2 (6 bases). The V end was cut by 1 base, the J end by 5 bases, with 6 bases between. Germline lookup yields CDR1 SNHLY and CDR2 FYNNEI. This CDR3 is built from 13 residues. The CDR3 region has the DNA TGTGCCAGCAGTGAAGGGGGGGACAATGAGCAGTTCTTC. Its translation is CASSEGGDNEQFF. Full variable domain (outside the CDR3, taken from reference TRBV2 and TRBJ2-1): EPEVTQTPSHQVTQMGQEVILRCVPISNHLYFYWYRQILGQKVEFLVSFYNNEISEKSEIFDDQFSVERPDGSNFTLKIRSTKLEDSAMYFCASSEGGDNEQFFGPGTRLTVL.

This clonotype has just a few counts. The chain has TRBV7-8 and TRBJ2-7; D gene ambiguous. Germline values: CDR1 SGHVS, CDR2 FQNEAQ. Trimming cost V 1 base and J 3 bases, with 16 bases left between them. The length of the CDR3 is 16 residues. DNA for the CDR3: TGTGCCAGCAGCTTAGGTTTAGACCAACCGGACTACGAGCAGTACTTC. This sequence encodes CASSLGLDQPDYEQYF.

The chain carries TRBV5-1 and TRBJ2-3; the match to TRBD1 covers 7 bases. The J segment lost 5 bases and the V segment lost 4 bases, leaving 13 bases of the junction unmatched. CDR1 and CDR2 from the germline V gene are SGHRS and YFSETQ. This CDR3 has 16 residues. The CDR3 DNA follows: TGCGCCAGCAGCCCACCGGCAGGGGGAATTGGAGATACGCAGTATTTT. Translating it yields CASSPPAGGIGDTQYF. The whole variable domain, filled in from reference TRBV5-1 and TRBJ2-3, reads KAGVTQTPRYLIKTRGQQVTLSCSPISGHRSVSWYQQTPGQGLQFLFEYFSETQRNKGNFPGRFSGRQFSNSRSEMNVSTLELGDSALYLCASSPPAGGIGDTQYFGPGTRLTVL.

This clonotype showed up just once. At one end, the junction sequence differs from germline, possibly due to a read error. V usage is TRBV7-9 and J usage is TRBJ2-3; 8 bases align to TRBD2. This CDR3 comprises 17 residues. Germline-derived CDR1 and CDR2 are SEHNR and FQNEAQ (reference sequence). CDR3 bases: TGTGCCAGCAGCCTTCGAAGGGGACTAGGGGAGCCAGGTACGCTGTATTTT. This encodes CASSLRRGLGEPGTLYF.

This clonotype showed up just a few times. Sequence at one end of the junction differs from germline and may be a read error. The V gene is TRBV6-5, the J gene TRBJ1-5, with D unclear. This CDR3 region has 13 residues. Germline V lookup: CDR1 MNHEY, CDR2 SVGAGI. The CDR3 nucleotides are TGTGCCAGCAGCCAAGACACCCATCAGCCCCGGCATTTT. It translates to CASSQDTHQPRHF.

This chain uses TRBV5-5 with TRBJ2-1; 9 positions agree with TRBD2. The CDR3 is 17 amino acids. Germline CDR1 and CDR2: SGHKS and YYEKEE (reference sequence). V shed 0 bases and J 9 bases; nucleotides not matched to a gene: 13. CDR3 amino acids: CASSLEGLAGFWVEQFF. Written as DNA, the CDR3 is TGTGCCAGCAGCTTGGAGGGGCTAGCGGGATTCTGGGTTGAGCAGTTCTTC.

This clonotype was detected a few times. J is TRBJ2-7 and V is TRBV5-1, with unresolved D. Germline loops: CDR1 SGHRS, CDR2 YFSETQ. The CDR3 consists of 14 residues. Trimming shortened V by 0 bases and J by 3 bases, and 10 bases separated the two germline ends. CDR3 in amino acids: CASSLGKAVYEQYF. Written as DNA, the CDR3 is TGCGCCAGCAGCTTGGGGAAGGCAGTCTACGAGCAGTACTTC.

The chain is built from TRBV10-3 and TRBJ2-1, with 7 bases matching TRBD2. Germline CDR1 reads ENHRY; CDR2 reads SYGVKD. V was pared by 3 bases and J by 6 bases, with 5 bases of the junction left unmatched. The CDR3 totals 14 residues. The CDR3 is CAISDPWGGNEQFF. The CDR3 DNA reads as TGTGCCATCAGTGACCCCTGGGGGGGCAATGAGCAGTTCTTC.

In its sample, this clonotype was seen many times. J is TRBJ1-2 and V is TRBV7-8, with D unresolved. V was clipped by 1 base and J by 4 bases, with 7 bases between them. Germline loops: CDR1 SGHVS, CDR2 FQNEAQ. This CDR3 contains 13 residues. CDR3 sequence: CASSLGSVYGYTF. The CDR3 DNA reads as TGTGCCAGCAGCTTAGGGTCGGTCTATGGCTACACCTTC.